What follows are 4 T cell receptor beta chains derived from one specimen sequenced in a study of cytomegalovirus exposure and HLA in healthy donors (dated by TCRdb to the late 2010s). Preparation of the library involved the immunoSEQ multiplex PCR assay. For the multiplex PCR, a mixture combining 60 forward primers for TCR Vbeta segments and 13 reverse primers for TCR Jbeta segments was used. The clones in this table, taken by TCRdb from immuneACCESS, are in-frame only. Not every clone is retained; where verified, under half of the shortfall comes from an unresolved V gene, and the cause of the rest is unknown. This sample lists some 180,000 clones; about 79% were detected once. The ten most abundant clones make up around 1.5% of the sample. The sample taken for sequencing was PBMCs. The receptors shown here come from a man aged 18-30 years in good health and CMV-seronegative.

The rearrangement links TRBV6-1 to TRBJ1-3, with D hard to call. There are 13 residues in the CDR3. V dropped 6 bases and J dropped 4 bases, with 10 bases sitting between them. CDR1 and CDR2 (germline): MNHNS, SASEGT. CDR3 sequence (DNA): TGTGCCAGCAGCCCAAAACAGGGAAACACCATATATTTT. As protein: CASSPKQGNTIYF.

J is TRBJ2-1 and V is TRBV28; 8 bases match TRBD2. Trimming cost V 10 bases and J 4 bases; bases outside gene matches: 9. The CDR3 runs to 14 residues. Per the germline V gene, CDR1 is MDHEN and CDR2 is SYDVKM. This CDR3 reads CATLISGMYNEQFF. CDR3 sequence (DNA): TGTGCCACCCTTATTAGCGGGATGTACAATGAGCAGTTCTTC.

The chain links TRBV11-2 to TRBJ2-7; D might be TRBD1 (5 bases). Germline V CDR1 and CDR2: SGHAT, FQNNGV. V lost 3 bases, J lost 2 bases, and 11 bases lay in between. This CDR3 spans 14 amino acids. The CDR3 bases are TGTGCCAGCAGCTTCACCGACAGTCCCTACGAGCAGTACTTC. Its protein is CASSFTDSPYEQYF.

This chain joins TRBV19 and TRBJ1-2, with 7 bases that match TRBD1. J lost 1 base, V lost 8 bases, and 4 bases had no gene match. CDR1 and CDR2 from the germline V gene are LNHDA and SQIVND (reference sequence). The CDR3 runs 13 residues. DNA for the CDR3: TGTGCCAGTTCAGACAGGGATAACTATGGCTACACCTTC. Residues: CASSDRDNYGYTF.